This T cell receptor (beta chain) was profiled in a study of radiotherapy plus CTLA-4 blockade in lung cancer. At the level of the study: Disease control was present in 30% to 40% of patients, and objective responses in 18%.

Ipilimumab-mediated CTLA-4 blockade plus focal radiation was given to patients having chemo-refractory metastatic non-small-cell lung cancer. Repertoires were generated with immunoSEQ multiplex PCR, while TCRdb's copy carries only in-frame clones and drops some. The sample lists some 120,000 clones; roughly 86% were seen once. Germline trimming cut 0 bases from V and 4 bases from J; bases unmatched to any gene: 5. The CDR3 is 15 residues long. Germline assignment: CDR1 SGHRS and CDR2 YFSETQ. About this clone itself: Its target is not known.

The study's findings and limits: Among blood TCR repertoires after radiotherapy plus ipilimumab, tumor-derived clones expanded. Interferon-beta and early blood T cell clone dynamics reportedly predicted response best.

J is TRBJ1-2 and V is TRBV5-1, with 8 bases that match TRBD1. The clonotype was recovered from a human donor with non-small cell lung cancer that progressed on radiotherapy plus ipilimumab. Some clones in this sample may be carry-over from other donors' samples. This specimen consisted of peripheral blood, obtained from a patient treated with radiotherapy plus ipilimumab. The chain's CDR3 is CASSLGTGSGYGYTF. DNA of the CDR3: TGCGCCAGCAGCTTGGGGACAGGGAGTGGCTATGGCTACACCTTC.